The rows below give T cell receptor beta chains drawn from one sample of a study of T-cell memory formation after mild COVID-19. TCRdb independently ran MiXCR on the 5' RACE reads; one entry per CDR3 protein. This table has 200,000 or so distinct CDR3 sequences, around 15% appearing once. Sequenced input: PBMCs or a T cell subset sorted from them (not recorded which). The receptors stem from an adult woman who had mild COVID-19 (a few samples of this study predate the infection). Cell type and time point are not known. CDR3s include the opening cysteine and the closing phenylalanine or tryptophan. A D gene is named only where the DNA matches it firmly. Not every row has a clone size; where given, it reads once, few, many or a size class.

TRBV18	few	TRBJ1-5	TRBD1	TGTGCCAGCTCACCATACACCGGGACAGGGAGCAATCAGCCCCAGCATTTT	CASSPYTGTGSNQPQHF
TRBV3-1	NA	TRBJ2-7	TRBD2	TGTGCCAGCAGCCGCGTAGCGGGGGGTGGCTACGAGCAGTACTTC	CASSRVAGGGYEQYF
TRBV11-1	few	TRBJ2-7	NA	TGTGCCAGCAGCCCCAGGGGGGCAGCGACTCCCTACGAGCAGTACTTC	CASSPRGAATPYEQYF
TRBV18	NA	TRBJ1-2	NA	TGTGCCAGCTCACCATCAGGGAAAGACTATGGCTACACCTTC	CASSPSGKDYGYTF
TRBV7-8	few	TRBJ2-3	TRBD2	TGTGCCAGCCATTTGAAGCGATTTAGTAGCGGGAGGACAGATAGCACAGATACGCAGTATTTT	CASHLKRFSSGRTDSTDTQYF
TRBV24-1	NA	TRBJ2-2	TRBD2	TGTGCCACCAGTGACGCCGGACTAGCGGGAGGTACCACCGGGGAGCTGTTTTTT	CATSDAGLAGGTTGELFF
TRBV12-3/TRBV12-4	NA	TRBJ2-5	TRBD1	TGTGCCAGCGGCCGGGACAGGGGACAAGAGACCCAGTACTTC	CASGRDRGQETQYF
TRBV7-2	few	TRBJ2-7	TRBD2	TGTGCCAGCAGCTCGTGGGGTGTGACTAGCGGGGTAAATAGCGAGCAGTACTTC	CASSSWGVTSGVNSEQYF
TRBV20-1	few	TRBJ2-7	TRBD2	TGCAGTGCGGGACTAGCGGGAGGAGGTTACGAGCAGTACTTC	CSAGLAGGGYEQYF
TRBV6-6	NA	TRBJ1-4	TRBD1	TGTGCCAGCAGTTACCCCCAGAGGACAGGCGAAAAACTGTTTTTT	CASSYPQRTGEKLFF
TRBV6-5	few	TRBJ2-3	TRBD2	TGTGCCAGCAGGAATACTCGGGGGGGGCCCCCAGATACGCAGTATTTT	CASRNTRGGPPDTQYF
TRBV7-2	NA	TRBJ2-7	NA	TGTGCCAGCAGCTTAAGCCTAAGCTACGAGCAGTACTTC	CASSLSLSYEQYF
TRBV2	NA	TRBJ1-4	TRBD1	TGTGCCAGCAGTCCCGGGACAGAGTTAGAAAAACTGTTTTTT	CASSPGTELEKLFF
TRBV20-1	few	TRBJ2-3	TRBD2	TGCAGTGCCCAGCGGGGGGGCCTGGGCACAGATACGCAGTATTTT	CSAQRGGLGTDTQYF
TRBV29-1	NA	TRBJ2-2	NA	TGCAGCGTGAGGGGCAGCTCGAACACCGGGGAGCTGTTTTTT	CSVRGSSNTGELFF
TRBV29-1	NA	TRBJ2-3	TRBD1	TGCAGCGGCGGACAGGGAATCACAGATACGCAGTATTTT	CSGGQGITDTQYF
TRBV30	NA	TRBJ2-5	NA	TGTGCCTGGGCAACGGGGGCTACAGGGAAGACCCAGTACTTC	CAWATGATGKTQYF
TRBV20-1	NA	TRBJ1-2	TRBD1	TGCAGTGCTAGGACAGGGCAGAACTATGGCTACACCTTC	CSARTGQNYGYTF
TRBV6-6	few	TRBJ1-3	NA	TGTGCCAGCAGTAACCAGGGACGGAGCTCTGGAAACACCATATATTTT	CASSNQGRSSGNTIYF
TRBV19	few	TRBJ2-1	TRBD2	TGTGCCAGTAGTATCGCCGGCCTGGAGGGCTGGCGGGAGCGCGATGAGCAGTTCTTC	CASSIAGLEGWRERDEQFF
TRBV3-1	NA	TRBJ2-1	TRBD1	TGTGCCAGCCGGGACAGCCACAATGAGCAGTTCTTC	CASRDSHNEQFF
TRBV24-1	few	TRBJ2-1	TRBD2	TGTGCCACCAGTGATCATCCGGGACTAGCGGGGGGGCATGAGCAGTTCTTC	CATSDHPGLAGGHEQFF
TRBV20-1	few	TRBJ2-1	NA	TGCAGTGCTAGAGCCCTAGCCCCCTACAATGAGCAGTTCTTC	CSARALAPYNEQFF
TRBV12-5	few	TRBJ2-3	NA	TGTGCTAGTGGTTCCAGGACTAGCACAGATACGCAGTATTTT	CASGSRTSTDTQYF
TRBV7-6	NA	TRBJ2-3	NA	TGTGCCAGCAGCTTAAGGGGGGACACCCCCACAGATACGCAGTATTTT	CASSLRGDTPTDTQYF
TRBV20-1	few	TRBJ1-1	NA	TGCAGTGCTAGAAGAGGGAGGGACACTGAAGCTTTCTTT	CSARRGRDTEAFF
TRBV7-9	NA	TRBJ2-1	NA	TGTGCCAGCAGCCCCCGGGGGACGCACAATGAGCAGTTCTTC	CASSPRGTHNEQFF
TRBV7-9	many	TRBJ2-3	NA	TGTGCCAGCAGCTTAGACGATCCTTCAACGCAGTATTTT	CASSLDDPSTQYF
TRBV4-2	few	TRBJ1-1	NA	TGTGCCAGCAGCCAAGAACCTTCCCTCCCCATGAACACTGAAGCTTTCTTT	CASSQEPSLPMNTEAFF
TRBV6-2/TRBV6-3	many	TRBJ1-1	TRBD1	TGTGCCAGCAGTTACGCGAGACGTACCGGGACAGGGCTAGGAAACACTGAAGCTTTCTTT	CASSYARRTGTGLGNTEAFF
TRBV6-4	NA	TRBJ2-3	NA	TGTGCCAGCAGTGATACAGGGTCCTTCACAGATACGCAGTATTTT	CASSDTGSFTDTQYF
TRBV20-1	NA	TRBJ2-7	TRBD2	TGCAGTGCTAGAGATTTACTAGCGGGGACCTCCTACGAGCAGTACTTC	CSARDLLAGTSYEQYF
TRBV7-2	few	TRBJ2-5	TRBD2	TGTGCCAGCACCCAGTACGGACTAGCGTTAAGGGGGTTACAAGAGACCCAGTACTTC	CASTQYGLALRGLQETQYF
TRBV5-1	many	TRBJ2-1	TRBD2	TGCGCCAGCAGCTTCGCGGGGGGGCCGAGGAATGAGCAGTTCTTC	CASSFAGGPRNEQFF
TRBV7-2	NA	TRBJ2-1	NA	TGTGCCAGCAGCTTTCCCCTGGGGGTGGTAAAGGTTGGGCGGTCCTACAATGAGCAGTTCTTC	CASSFPLGVVKVGRSYNEQFF
TRBV7-6	NA	TRBJ2-2	TRBD2	TGTGCCAGCAGCCTAGCGGGACATAACACCGGGGAGCTGTTTTTT	CASSLAGHNTGELFF
TRBV12-3/TRBV12-4	NA	TRBJ1-2	NA	TGTGCCAGCAGTTTCATCCCGGGGACCAATGGCTACACCTTC	CASSFIPGTNGYTF
TRBV18	NA	TRBJ2-3	TRBD2	TGTGCCAGCTCACCCGGACTAGCCCACACAGATACGCAGTATTTT	CASSPGLAHTDTQYF
TRBV28	NA	TRBJ2-7	NA	TGTGCCACCACCGGCGCGATATACGAGCAGTACTTC	CATTGAIYEQYF
TRBV4-2	NA	TRBJ1-3	NA	TGTGCCAGCAGCCAAGATAGACCCAACTCTGGAAACACCATATATTTT	CASSQDRPNSGNTIYF
TRBV12-3/TRBV12-4	NA	TRBJ2-3	NA	TGTGCCAGCAGTTCGACAGCAAGCACAGATACGCAGTATTTT	CASSSTASTDTQYF
TRBV3-1	few	TRBJ2-1	NA	TGTGCCAGCAGCGGACAGTACTCCTACAATGAGCAGTTCTTC	CASSGQYSYNEQFF
TRBV5-1	NA	TRBJ2-3	NA	TGCGCCAGCAGCTTTAACAGGGATACAGATACGCAGTATTTT	CASSFNRDTDTQYF
TRBV30	NA	TRBJ2-1	NA	TGTGCCTGGAGTAGGCTTCATGAGCAGTTCTTC	CAWSRLHEQFF
TRBV9	few	TRBJ2-3	NA	TGTGCCAGCAGCGTCAACGGGATAGGCACAGATACGCAGTATTTT	CASSVNGIGTDTQYF
TRBV24-1	few	TRBJ1-2	NA	TGTGCCACCAGTGGCCAGGAGAATGGCTACACCTTC	CATSGQENGYTF
TRBV7-8	many	TRBJ2-7	TRBD2	TGTGCCAGCAGGGGGAGGGAGGGCCCAGACTACGAGCAGTACTTC	CASRGREGPDYEQYF
TRBV6-5	few	TRBJ1-6	NA	TGTGCCAGCAGTTACGGGCGAACTCGGAATTCACCCCTCCACTTT	CASSYGRTRNSPLHF
TRBV5-1	many	TRBJ2-7	TRBD1	TGCGCCAGCAGCTTGGATACAGGGGCTTTTAGGAACGAGCAGTACTTC	CASSLDTGAFRNEQYF
TRBV7-8	NA	TRBJ1-1	NA	TGTGCCAGCAGCTTAGGGGTTTCTTCTGAAGCTTTCTTT	CASSLGVSSEAFF
TRBV5-1	few	TRBJ2-2	NA	TGCGCCAGCAGCCCCGAAGGGGGCGGGGAGCTGTTTTTT	CASSPEGGGELFF
TRBV20-1	NA	TRBJ1-3	NA	TGCAGTGCTAGAGTCCGGGACGATGGAAACACCATATATTTT	CSARVRDDGNTIYF
TRBV20-1	NA	TRBJ2-7	TRBD2	TGCAGTGCTAGGCCTCACGCCGGGACTACTTTCCACTACGAGCAGTACTTC	CSARPHAGTTFHYEQYF
TRBV20-1	many	TRBJ2-3	TRBD2	TGCAGTGCGCCCACTAGCGGGGGACGGTCAGATACGCAGTATTTT	CSAPTSGGRSDTQYF
TRBV6-4	NA	TRBJ1-1	NA	TGTGCCAGCAGATCACCAGGGAAGAACACTGAAGCTTTCTTT	CASRSPGKNTEAFF
TRBV5-1	NA	TRBJ2-2	NA	TGCGCCAGCAGCGGGGACACACCGAACACCGGGGAGCTGTTTTTT	CASSGDTPNTGELFF
TRBV5-1	many	TRBJ1-2	NA	TGTGCCAGCAGCTTAGAAGGGAACTATGGCTACACCTTC	CASSLEGNYGYTF
TRBV4-2	few	TRBJ2-1	NA	TGTGCCAGCAGCCAAGATAGCGGCGGTGGGGGTGAGCAGTTCTTC	CASSQDSGGGGEQFF
TRBV13	many	TRBJ2-3	NA	TGTGCCAGCAGCCAACGCAGTAGCACAGATACGCAGTATTTT	CASSQRSSTDTQYF
TRBV27	NA	TRBJ2-2	NA	TGTGCCAGCAGTTTACTCGGCAGGACCGGCACCGGGGAGCTGTTTTTT	CASSLLGRTGTGELFF